The sequence of this T cell receptor beta chain was determined in a study of siplizumab effects on memory and regulatory T cells. Overall study results and limits: Alloreactive clones mapping to unstimulated subsets formed only a minor fraction. The diversity of naive T cells seemed greater than that of memory cells, and their alloresponse contribution seemed major.

Roughly 9 x 10^4 TCR templates were assayed per sample. The assay was immunoSEQ multiplex PCR, and TCRdb's table has in-frame clones only and misses some. The sample carries roughly 69,000 clones, less than 90% recorded once. Turning to this clone: Its antigen is not identified.

This receptor was identified in a human donor in good health. The sample consisted of memory CD4+ T cells sorted from blood.

As DNA, the CDR3 is TGTGCCAGCACCCGGGGATATGACTATGGCTACACCTTC. The encoded protein is CASTRGYDYGYTF. The rearrangement joins TRBV6-5 to TRBJ1-2; no definite D call. V was shortened by 7 bases and J by 3 bases, with 12 bases between the two germline ends. CDR3 length: 13 amino acids. Germline loops: CDR1 MNHEY, CDR2 SVGAGI.